The rows below give T cell receptor beta chains drawn from one sample of a study of T cells in localized non-small cell lung cancer. Using immunoSEQ multiplex PCR, the repertoire was profiled, and TCRdb retains in-frame clones only, with some absent. The profile shows about 26,000 clones, about 81% of them singletons. Material: peripheral blood, obtained before any cancer treatment. These TCRs come from a woman aged 35 to 70 with stage I lung adenocarcinoma. Both conserved end residues are part of each CDR3. A D gene is named only where the DNA matches it firmly. The listing skips clone size in some rows; elsewhere it reads once, few, many or a size class.

V gene: TRBV6-5; clone size: NA; J gene: TRBJ1-1; D gene: TRBD1; CDR3 protein: CASSYVQGINTEAFF; CDR3 DNA: TGTGCCAGCAGTTACGTACAGGGGATTAACACTGAAGCTTTCTTT
V gene: TRBV5-1; clone size: NA; J gene: TRBJ1-5; D gene: NA; CDR3 protein: CASSLAGNQPQHF; CDR3 DNA: TGCGCCAGCAGCTTGGCAGGGAATCAGCCCCAGCATTTT
V gene: TRBV19; clone size: NA; J gene: TRBJ1-1; D gene: NA; CDR3 protein: CASSIREGSTEAFF; CDR3 DNA: TGTGCCAGTAGTATTAGGGAGGGAAGCACTGAAGCTTTCTTT
V gene: TRBV11-3; clone size: once; J gene: TRBJ2-7; D gene: TRBD1; CDR3 protein: CASSQAGQGQEQYF; CDR3 DNA: TGTGCCAGCAGCCAAGCGGGACAGGGACAAGAGCAGTACTTC
V gene: TRBV4-3; clone size: NA; J gene: TRBJ1-6; D gene: NA; CDR3 protein: CASSPLKGLNSPLHF; CDR3 DNA: TGCGCCAGCAGCCCCCTCAAGGGGCTGAATTCACCCCTCCACTTT
V gene: TRBV2; clone size: NA; J gene: TRBJ2-3; D gene: NA; CDR3 protein: CASSPGLFTDTQYF; CDR3 DNA: TGTGCCAGCAGCCCGGGACTTTTCACAGATACGCAGTATTTT
V gene: TRBV5-1; clone size: NA; J gene: TRBJ1-1; D gene: NA; CDR3 protein: CASSSQGEAFF; CDR3 DNA: TGCGCCAGCAGCTCCCAGGGCGAAGCTTTCTTT
V gene: TRBV7-2; clone size: NA; J gene: TRBJ1-5; D gene: TRBD1; CDR3 protein: CASSLDRGRNQPQHF; CDR3 DNA: TGTGCCAGCAGCCTCGACAGGGGTCGCAATCAGCCCCAACATTTT
V gene: TRBV4-3; clone size: NA; J gene: TRBJ2-2; D gene: NA; CDR3 protein: CASSQSSGDFSTGELFF; CDR3 DNA: TGCGCCAGCAGCCAGTCCTCCGGGGACTTTTCCACCGGGGAGCTGTTTTTT
V gene: TRBV4-1; clone size: NA; J gene: TRBJ1-5; D gene: NA; CDR3 protein: CASSQDPGRVEFGNQPQHF; CDR3 DNA: TGCGCCAGCAGCCAAGACCCGGGCAGGGTCGAGTTTGGCAATCAGCCCCAGCATTTT
V gene: TRBV2; clone size: NA; J gene: TRBJ1-6; D gene: NA; CDR3 protein: CASSSSYNSPLHF; CDR3 DNA: TGTGCCAGTTCGAGCTCCTATAATTCACCCCTCCACTTT
V gene: TRBV19; clone size: NA; J gene: TRBJ1-6; D gene: NA; CDR3 protein: CASSIEGRYNSPLHF; CDR3 DNA: TGTGCCAGTAGTATAGAGGGGCGGTATAATTCACCCCTCCACTTT
V gene: TRBV5-1; clone size: NA; J gene: TRBJ2-5; D gene: NA; CDR3 protein: CAVRVVGETQYF; CDR3 DNA: TGCGCCGTGCGTGTGGTTGGAGAGACCCAGTACTTC
V gene: TRBV7-8; clone size: few; J gene: TRBJ2-7; D gene: NA; CDR3 protein: CASSRTTGTYEQYF; CDR3 DNA: TGTGCCAGCAGCCGTACCACTGGTACCTACGAGCAGTACTTC
V gene: TRBV6-1; clone size: NA; J gene: TRBJ2-3; D gene: NA; CDR3 protein: CASSAAVGHTDTQYF; CDR3 DNA: TGTGCCAGCAGTGCGGCAGTGGGTCACACGGATACGCAGTATTTT
V gene: TRBV2; clone size: NA; J gene: TRBJ1-2; D gene: NA; CDR3 protein: CASSYRATYYGYTF; CDR3 DNA: TGTGCCAGCAGTTACAGGGCCACCTACTATGGCTACACCTTC
V gene: TRBV18; clone size: once; J gene: TRBJ2-1; D gene: TRBD2; CDR3 protein: CASSSGGLSTNEQFF; CDR3 DNA: TGTGCCAGCTCATCGGGGGGGCTTAGTACAAATGAGCAGTTCTTC
V gene: TRBV6-9; clone size: NA; J gene: TRBJ2-1; D gene: TRBD2; CDR3 protein: CASSSASGQFF; CDR3 DNA: TGTGCCAGCAGTTCGGCTAGCGGGCAGTTCTTC
V gene: TRBV11-3; clone size: NA; J gene: TRBJ2-5; D gene: TRBD2; CDR3 protein: CASSLEGTSGGSFQETQYF; CDR3 DNA: TGTGCCAGCAGCTTAGAGGGGACTAGCGGGGGCTCATTCCAAGAGACCCAGTACTTC
V gene: TRBV19; clone size: NA; J gene: TRBJ1-5; D gene: TRBD1; CDR3 protein: CATGGAGQPQHF; CDR3 DNA: TGTGCCACAGGGGGCGCAGGACAGCCCCAGCATTTT
V gene: TRBV7-9; clone size: NA; J gene: TRBJ2-3; D gene: NA; CDR3 protein: CASSLNGAADTQYF; CDR3 DNA: TGTGCCAGCAGCTTGAACGGGGCCGCAGATACGCAGTATTTT
V gene: TRBV10-3; clone size: NA; J gene: TRBJ1-1; D gene: NA; CDR3 protein: CAISEWGPNTEAFF; CDR3 DNA: TGTGCCATCAGTGAGTGGGGTCCGAACACTGAAGCTTTCTTT
V gene: TRBV5-4; clone size: NA; J gene: TRBJ2-2; D gene: TRBD2; CDR3 protein: CASSPRLAGGELFF; CDR3 DNA: TGTGCCAGCAGTCCGCGACTAGCGGGCGGGGAGCTGTTTTTT
V gene: TRBV11-2; clone size: few; J gene: TRBJ2-2; D gene: NA; CDR3 protein: CASSFSLMRGLFF; CDR3 DNA: TGTGCCAGCAGCTTCAGTCTCATGAGAGGGCTGTTTTTT
V gene: TRBV7-2; clone size: NA; J gene: TRBJ1-1; D gene: NA; CDR3 protein: CASSPGTTNTEAFF; CDR3 DNA: TGTGCCAGCAGCCCCGGGACAACGAACACTGAAGCTTTCTTT
V gene: TRBV7-2; clone size: NA; J gene: TRBJ1-5; D gene: TRBD1; CDR3 protein: CASSSRTGEGQPQHF; CDR3 DNA: TGTGCCAGCAGCTCGCGGACAGGGGAAGGGCAGCCCCAGCATTTT
V gene: TRBV5-1; clone size: NA; J gene: TRBJ1-2; D gene: NA; CDR3 protein: CASSSSGGLYGYTF; CDR3 DNA: TGCGCCAGCAGCTCGAGCGGGGGTCTCTATGGCTACACCTTC
V gene: TRBV5-1; clone size: NA; J gene: TRBJ2-1; D gene: NA; CDR3 protein: CASSGIRGSSYNEQFF; CDR3 DNA: TGCGCCAGCAGCGGGATCAGGGGTAGCTCCTACAATGAGCAGTTCTTC
V gene: TRBV29-1; clone size: NA; J gene: TRBJ2-2; D gene: NA; CDR3 protein: CSAGDVNTGELFF; CDR3 DNA: TGCAGCGCCGGGGACGTGAACACCGGGGAGCTGTTTTTT
V gene: TRBV19; clone size: NA; J gene: TRBJ2-7; D gene: TRBD1; CDR3 protein: CASSIDRGIGEQYF; CDR3 DNA: TGTGCCAGTAGTATCGACAGGGGGATTGGCGAGCAGTACTTC
V gene: TRBV5-1; clone size: NA; J gene: TRBJ2-7; D gene: TRBD1; CDR3 protein: CASSLLGQGYEQYF; CDR3 DNA: TGCGCCAGCAGTCTCCTGGGACAGGGCTACGAGCAGTACTTC
V gene: TRBV12-5; clone size: NA; J gene: TRBJ1-1; D gene: TRBD1; CDR3 protein: CASGLVFPQGQTEAFF; CDR3 DNA: TGTGCTAGTGGTTTGGTGTTTCCACAGGGGCAAACTGAAGCTTTCTTT
V gene: TRBV7-2; clone size: NA; J gene: TRBJ2-3; D gene: NA; CDR3 protein: CASSLKRGTDTQYF; CDR3 DNA: TGTGCCAGCAGCTTAAAAAGGGGCACAGATACGCAGTATTTT
V gene: TRBV19; clone size: few; J gene: TRBJ1-5; D gene: NA; CDR3 protein: CASRWGNQPQHF; CDR3 DNA: TGTGCCAGTAGGTGGGGGAATCAGCCCCAGCATTTT
V gene: TRBV7-1; clone size: NA; J gene: TRBJ1-4; D gene: TRBD1; CDR3 protein: CASSSTGADEKLFF; CDR3 DNA: TGTGCCAGCAGCTCGACAGGGGCCGACGAAAAACTGTTTTTT
V gene: TRBV5-6; clone size: NA; J gene: TRBJ2-3; D gene: NA; CDR3 protein: CASSLGQYGDTQYF; CDR3 DNA: TGTGCCAGCAGCTTGGGTCAGTATGGGGATACGCAGTATTTT
V gene: TRBV11-2; clone size: NA; J gene: TRBJ2-2; D gene: NA; CDR3 protein: CASSFLGVSTGELFF; CDR3 DNA: TGTGCCAGCAGCTTTCTGGGGGTGAGCACCGGGGAGCTGTTTTTT
V gene: TRBV20-1; clone size: NA; J gene: TRBJ1-4; D gene: TRBD1; CDR3 protein: CSARQGEKLFF; CDR3 DNA: TGCAGTGCCCGACAGGGGGAAAAACTGTTTTTT
V gene: TRBV2; clone size: NA; J gene: TRBJ2-2; D gene: NA; CDR3 protein: CASTEGRAGELFF; CDR3 DNA: TGTGCCAGCACCGAAGGAAGGGCCGGGGAGCTGTTTTTT
V gene: TRBV9; clone size: NA; J gene: TRBJ1-6; D gene: TRBD1; CDR3 protein: CASSVTGGASNSPLHF; CDR3 DNA: TGTGCCAGCAGCGTGACAGGGGGCGCCTCAAATTCACCCCTCCACTTT
V gene: TRBV7-8; clone size: medium-sized; J gene: TRBJ2-7; D gene: TRBD1; CDR3 protein: CASSPGDRVASYEQYF; CDR3 DNA: TGTGCCAGCAGCCCTGGCGACAGGGTAGCTTCCTACGAGCAGTACTTC
V gene: TRBV30; clone size: few; J gene: TRBJ2-7; D gene: TRBD2; CDR3 protein: CAWSVQLAGGDEQYF; CDR3 DNA: TGTGCCTGGAGTGTACAACTAGCGGGGGGCGACGAGCAGTACTTC
V gene: TRBV5-5; clone size: NA; J gene: TRBJ2-2; D gene: NA; CDR3 protein: CASSLATGARSGELFF; CDR3 DNA: TGTGCCAGCAGCTTGGCGACGGGGGCTCGGTCCGGGGAGCTGTTTTTT
V gene: TRBV6-4; clone size: once; J gene: TRBJ2-3; D gene: NA; CDR3 protein: CASSGGADTQYF; CDR3 DNA: TGTGCCAGCAGCGGCGGAGCAGATACGCAGTATTTT
V gene: TRBV5-5; clone size: NA; J gene: TRBJ1-5; D gene: TRBD1; CDR3 protein: CASSLAGTGGGQPQHF; CDR3 DNA: TGTGCCAGCAGCTTGGCCGGGACAGGGGGAGGTCAGCCCCAGCATTTT
V gene: TRBV19; clone size: NA; J gene: TRBJ1-2; D gene: NA; CDR3 protein: CASSIGIRVPYGYTF; CDR3 DNA: TGTGCCAGTAGTATAGGTATCAGGGTTCCTTATGGCTACACCTTC
V gene: TRBV4-3; clone size: once; J gene: TRBJ1-2; D gene: TRBD1; CDR3 protein: CASSREPGQAYGYTF; CDR3 DNA: TGCGCCAGCAGCCGAGAACCGGGACAGGCCTATGGCTACACCTTC
V gene: TRBV11-2; clone size: NA; J gene: TRBJ1-5; D gene: NA; CDR3 protein: CASSLIGEHQPQHF; CDR3 DNA: TGTGCCAGCAGCTTAATAGGGGAACATCAGCCCCAGCATTTT
V gene: TRBV9; clone size: NA; J gene: TRBJ2-3; D gene: NA; CDR3 protein: CASSRGGGTDTQYF; CDR3 DNA: TGTGCCAGCAGCCGAGGGGGGGGCACAGATACGCAGTATTTT
V gene: TRBV7-9; clone size: NA; J gene: TRBJ2-7; D gene: NA; CDR3 protein: CASSLDMTEQYF; CDR3 DNA: TGTGCCAGCAGCTTAGATATGACCGAGCAGTACTTC
V gene: TRBV5-5; clone size: NA; J gene: TRBJ2-6; D gene: NA; CDR3 protein: CASSLYLSGANVLTF; CDR3 DNA: TGTGCCAGCAGCTTGTATCTTTCTGGGGCCAACGTCCTGACTTTC